This paragraph covers one T cell receptor beta chain sequence. What it recognizes is unknown. TCRdb reanalysed the 5' RACE reads using MiXCR and keeps one entry per CDR3 protein. The sample holds about 470,000 distinct CDR3 sequences; 25% are singletons and the top ten take approximately 12%. Germline V CDR1 and CDR2: KGHDR, SFDVKD. Germline trimming cut 4 bases from V and 3 bases from J; bases unmatched to any gene: 3. This CDR3 comprises 14 residues. These data come from a study of T-cell memory formation after mild COVID-19. Notes on the study in general: For second-wave clones that peaked at day 37, SARS-CoV-2 specificity went unverified. A second wave expanding day 15 to 37 was CD4+-biased; contracting clones were balanced.

The TCR originated in an adult woman who had mild COVID-19 (a few samples of this study predate the infection). Cell type and time point are not known. The chain is built from TRBV24-1 and TRBJ1-2, with 8 nucleotides matching TRBD1. The sequenced material came from PBMCs or a T cell subset sorted from them (not recorded which). CDR3 loop: CATSDSTGDYGYTF. The CDR3 coding sequence is TGTGCCACCAGTGACTCGACAGGGGACTATGGCTACACCTTC.